One sample yielded the 8 T cell receptor beta chains listed below, sequenced in a study of blood T cell repertoires in COVID-19. Measured with immunoSEQ multiplex PCR; TCRdb has only the in-frame clones, and not every one. Among some 50,000 clones, around 87% were seen once, and the ten largest hold around 15%. Source material: peripheral blood. The receptors were gathered from a human donor in a cohort sampled during active COVID-19.

CDR3 loop: CASSHFREPETQYF. The CDR3 DNA is TGCGCCAGCAGCCATTTCCGGGAGCCGGAGACCCAGTACTTC. The genes are TRBV4-1 and TRBJ2-5; D is perhaps TRBD2 (6 bases). From germline, CDR1 is MGHRA and CDR2 YSYEKL. Deletions cut 3 bases from V and 5 bases from J, with 13 bases between. CDR3 length equals 14 residues.

This clone is judged medium-sized. V usage is TRBV6-4 and J usage is TRBJ2-1, with D possibly being TRBD2 (6 bases). With 4 bases removed from V and 5 bases from J, the gap between germline ends came to 12 bases. This CDR3 spans 14 amino acids. The germline V gene has CDR1 MRHNA and CDR2 SNTAGT. The CDR3 nucleotides are TGTGCCAGCAGTGCGGGAGAGACTCACAATGAGCAGTTCTTC. Protein product: CASSAGETHNEQFF.

This clone was observed a single time. V usage is TRBV11-2 and J usage is TRBJ2-7, with D possibly being TRBD2 (6 bases). Trimming shortened V by 1 base and J by 5 bases, and 18 bases separated the two germline ends. The CDR3 loop spans 16 amino acids. CDR1 and CDR2 from the germline V gene are SGHAT and FQNNGV. CDR3 nucleotide sequence: TGTGCCAGCAGCTTAGGGGAGGATCAGATCTACCACGAGCAGTACTTC. Translated, it gives CASSLGEDQIYHEQYF.

This clone was found a few times. The V call is TRBV27, the J call TRBJ1-1; possible D gene TRBD1, 5 bases. Per the germline V gene, CDR1 is MNHEY and CDR2 is SMNVEV (reference sequence). V lost 3 bases, J lost 6 bases, and 14 bases lay in between. The CDR3 covers 14 residues. The chain's CDR3 is CASSLGGVVSEAFF. The DNA for the CDR3 is TGTGCCAGCAGTTTGGGGGGGGTGGTATCTGAAGCTTTCTTT.

The rearrangement uses TRBV11-2 and TRBJ2-7, with D possibly matching TRBD2 (6 bases). V was trimmed by 1 base and J by 0 bases, leaving 10 bases between them. The CDR3 sequence is 15 residues long. Germline assignment: CDR1 SGHAT and CDR2 FQNNGV. The CDR3 region has the DNA TGTGCCAGCAGCTTAGTGGGAGGAAGCTCCTACGAGCAGTACTTC. Encoded protein: CASSLVGGSSYEQYF. Full variable domain (missing parts from reference TRBV11-2 and TRBJ2-7): EAGVAQSPRYKIIEKRQSVAFWCNPISGHATLYWYQQILGQGPKLLIQFQNNGVVDDSQLPKDRFSAERLKGVDSTLKIQPAKLEDSAVYLCASSLVGGSSYEQYFGPGTRLTVT.

The chain uses TRBV24-1 and TRBJ1-5; D is uncertain. CDR3 length equals 14 residues. Germline lookup yields CDR1 KGHDR and CDR2 SFDVKD. Trimming left V 3 bases short and J 1 base short, with 6 bases between. The CDR3 loop reads CATSDLTSNQPQHF. The CDR3 nucleotides are TGTGCCACCAGTGATCTAACGAGCAATCAGCCCCAGCATTTT.

V usage is TRBV23-1 and J usage is TRBJ1-2; 8 bases line up with TRBD1. TRBV23-1 is given ORF status, its function remaining uncertain. The CDR3 contains 12 residues. V lost 11 bases to trimming and J lost 6 bases; unmatched junction nucleotides: 8. The CDR3 protein is CAGDRILNGYTF. DNA for the CDR3: TGCGCCGGGGACAGGATTCTTAATGGCTACACCTTC.

V is TRBV5-5 and J is TRBJ1-2; D uncertain. This CDR3 is built from 15 residues. V was pared by 0 bases and J by 4 bases, with 13 bases between. Per the germline V gene, CDR1 is SGHKS and CDR2 is YYEKEE (reference sequence). CDR3 nucleotide sequence: TGTGCCAGCAGCTTGGAGGGAGGCCGGGGCTATGGCTACACCTTC. The encoded protein is CASSLEGGRGYGYTF. Looking up the rest from reference TRBV5-5 and TRBJ1-2 gives the full variable domain: DAGVTQSPTHLIKTRGQQVTLRCSPISGHKSVSWYQQVLGQGPQFIFQYYEKEERGRGNFPDRFSARQFPNYSSELNVNALLLGDSALYLCASSLEGGRGYGYTFGSGTRLTVV.